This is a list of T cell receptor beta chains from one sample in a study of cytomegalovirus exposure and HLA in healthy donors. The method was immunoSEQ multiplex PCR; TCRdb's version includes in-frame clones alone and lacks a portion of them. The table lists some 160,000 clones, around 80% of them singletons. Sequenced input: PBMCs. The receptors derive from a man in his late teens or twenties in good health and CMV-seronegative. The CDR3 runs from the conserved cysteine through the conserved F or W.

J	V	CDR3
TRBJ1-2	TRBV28	CASSLSGGYGYTF
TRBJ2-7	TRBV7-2	CASSEALTYEQYF
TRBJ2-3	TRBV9	CASSVRRGDADTQYF
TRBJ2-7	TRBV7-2	CASSLVGGGASIYEQYF
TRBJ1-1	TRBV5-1	CASSDVSGGSVPLTEAFF
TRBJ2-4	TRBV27	CASSFSGLAKNIQYF
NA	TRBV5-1	CASSLRWGQGAGEQYF
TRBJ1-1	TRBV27	CASSPLRGEAFF
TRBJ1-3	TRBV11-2	CASSRSAGHSGNTIYF
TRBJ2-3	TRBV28	CASSPWGAGDRDTQYF
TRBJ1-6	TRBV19	CASSMLGSSYNSPLHF
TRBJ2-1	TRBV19	CASSGSGRRSYNEQFF
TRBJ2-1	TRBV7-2	CASSPGWEQFF
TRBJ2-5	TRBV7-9	CSSSPEASWETQYF
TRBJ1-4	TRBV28	CASTYTTTNEKLFF
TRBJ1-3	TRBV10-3	CAISEPNSGSGNTIYF
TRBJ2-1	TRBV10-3	CAIRAGDHNYNEQFF
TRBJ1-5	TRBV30	CAWGRDRVSEGPQHF
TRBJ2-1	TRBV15	CATSTQSPPNEQFF
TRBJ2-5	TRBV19	CASSITGMVETQYF
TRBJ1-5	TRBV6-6	CASSYSTGDNQPQHF
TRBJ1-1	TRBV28	CASRYRRGEAFF
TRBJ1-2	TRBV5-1	CASSSGAGGFGGYTF
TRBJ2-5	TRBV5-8	CASSSGRRLAGGEETQYF
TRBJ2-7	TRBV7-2	CASSPSGTRDDEQYF
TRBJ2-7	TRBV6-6	CASCPPGQQGYEQYF
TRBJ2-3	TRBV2	CASRTSGRAGDTQYF
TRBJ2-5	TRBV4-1	CASSQVGSPPETQYF
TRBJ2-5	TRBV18	CASFRAGETQYF
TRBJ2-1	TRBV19	CASSTGLAYNEQFF
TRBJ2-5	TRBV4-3	CASSQDGGGAQETQYF
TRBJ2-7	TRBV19	CASSPPGQTFYEQYF
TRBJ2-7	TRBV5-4	CASSRGTSGRGGGEQYF
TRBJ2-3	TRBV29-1	CSGDPGGNTQYF
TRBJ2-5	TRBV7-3	CASSPSASKSQETQYF